This is a list of T cell receptor beta chains from one sample in a study of blood T cells in healthy people across ages. One entry per CDR3 protein, called by TCRdb with MiXCR from the 5' RACE reads. The table records over 1,300,000 distinct CDR3 sequences, roughly 64% of them present only once. Sequenced input: blood. Receptor source: a man aged 18-30 years in good health. Each CDR3 is given with its conserved first and last residue. D genes are given only for firm matches. Where a row states a size, it is once, few, many or the class of an expanded clone; other rows omit it.

TGTGCCAGCAGCTTAATGAGGACAGCGAACACTGAAGCTTTCTTT	CASSLMRTANTEAFF	.	TRBJ1-1	TRBV7-6	.
TGTGCCACCAGTGATTTGCCTGGACAGTCCACCGGGGAGCTGTTTTTT	CATSDLPGQSTGELFF	.	TRBJ2-2	TRBV24-1	.
TGCAGTGCCCCTCTGGACAGGAATCAGGAGACCCAGTACTTC	CSAPLDRNQETQYF	.	TRBJ2-5	TRBV20-1	TRBD1
TGTGCCAGCAAAGAGGCGGCGGGAAATCAGCCCCAGCATTTT	CASKEAAGNQPQHF	.	TRBJ1-5	TRBV6-5	.
TGCGCCAGCAGCTTGGGGCTAGCGGGAGTCAGCGATAGCACAGATACGCAGTATTTT	CASSLGLAGVSDSTDTQYF	.	TRBJ2-3	TRBV5-1	TRBD2
TGTGCCGGTCCCGAGGGGAGCGGTGGCTACACCTTC	CAGPEGSGGYTF	few	TRBJ1-2	TRBV2	.
TGTGCCAGCAGTCCTTGGGGGGTCGGCACAGATACGCAGTATTTT	CASSPWGVGTDTQYF	.	TRBJ2-3	TRBV27	.
TGTGCCAGCAGCTCCGGTACCCCGGATCTTTACGAGCAGTACTTC	CASSSGTPDLYEQYF	.	TRBJ2-7	TRBV7-2	.
TGTGCCACCCAGGGGGCAGGCAATCAGCCCCAGCATTTT	CATQGAGNQPQHF	.	TRBJ1-5	TRBV7-2	TRBD1
TGTGCCAGCAGGGGGACTAGCGACGAGCAGTACTTC	CASRGTSDEQYF	.	TRBJ2-7	TRBV12-3/TRBV12-4	TRBD2
TGTGCCAGCAGCCCTTGGACACTTTACGAGCAGTACTTC	CASSPWTLYEQYF	.	TRBJ2-7	TRBV7-9	.
TGCAGTGCCTGGACGCAAATGAACACTGAAGCTTTCTTT	CSAWTQMNTEAFF	few	TRBJ1-1	TRBV20-1	.
TGTGCCAGCAGCTTAGTTGTTAACGGACCGGAGCAGTACTTC	CASSLVVNGPEQYF	.	TRBJ2-7	TRBV7-2	.
TGTGCCAGCAGCTTATGGGGGCGAACCGGGACAGGGACCTATGGCTACACCTTC	CASSLWGRTGTGTYGYTF	.	TRBJ1-2	TRBV7-2	TRBD1
TGTGCCACCAGCAGAGTTTACGGCGGACAAGAGACCCAGTACTTC	CATSRVYGGQETQYF	few	TRBJ2-5	TRBV15	.
TGCAGTGCTAGTGAACAGCTAGGCACAGATACGCAGTATTTT	CSASEQLGTDTQYF	.	TRBJ2-3	TRBV20-1	.
TGCAGTGCTAGAGGGCAGGGAGGGGGCAATCAGCCCCAGCATTTT	CSARGQGGGNQPQHF	.	TRBJ1-5	TRBV20-1	.
TGTGCCAGCAGCTTGTTTCCCCGAATTGACAGTTACAGCTACACCTTC	CASSLFPRIDSYSYTF	.	TRBJ1-2	TRBV5-6	.
TGTGCCAGCAGCCAAGGAGTCGGGCGGGGGGGCGTTGGAGATACGCAGTATTTT	CASSQGVGRGGVGDTQYF	.	TRBJ2-3	TRBV14	TRBD2
TGCAGCGTTGATTCGAGAGCGGGTCAGGGTGAGCAGTTCTTC	CSVDSRAGQGEQFF	.	TRBJ2-1	TRBV29-1	.
TGCGCCAGCAGCCGGTCACCGGGACAGGGGGCGAGGAATGAGCAGTTCTTC	CASSRSPGQGARNEQFF	few	TRBJ2-1	TRBV4-1	TRBD1
TGTGCCAGCAGTTCGGGGCATCAGGGCAATGAGCAGTTCTTC	CASSSGHQGNEQFF	.	TRBJ2-1	TRBV27	.
TGTGCCAGCAGCACCCACAGGGGGCTCACAGATACGCAGTATTTT	CASSTHRGLTDTQYF	.	TRBJ2-3	TRBV7-2	TRBD1
TGTGCCAGCAGCTTACTACCCAGCCAAGAGACCCAGTACTTC	CASSLLPSQETQYF	.	TRBJ2-5	TRBV13	.
TGTGCCAGCAGCACGCGGGGCCCCTGGGCAGATACGCAGTATTTT	CASSTRGPWADTQYF	.	TRBJ2-3	TRBV7-2	.
TGTGCCAGCAGTACGACAGGGGAGGGTGAGCAGTACTTC	CASSTTGEGEQYF	.	TRBJ2-5	TRBV6-6	.
TGCGCCAGCAGCTTGTCTAGCCTATACAATGAGCAGTACTTC	CASSLSSLYNEQYF	.	TRBJ2-7	TRBV5-1	.
TGTGCCAGCCCAGGGACAGGGAGTTTTGAGACCCAGTACTTC	CASPGTGSFETQYF	.	TRBJ2-5	TRBV2	TRBD1
TGCGCCAGCAGCTTACAGGGTAACGCAGATACGCAGTATTTT	CASSLQGNADTQYF	.	TRBJ2-3	TRBV4-1	.
TGTGCCAGCAGCCCGGGTGGGACTAGCGGCTACAATGAGCAGTTCTTC	CASSPGGTSGYNEQFF	few	TRBJ2-1	TRBV3-1	TRBD2
TGTGCCAGCAGGGAGGCCCCAGGGGGGGCTAACTATGGCTACACCTTC	CASREAPGGANYGYTF	.	TRBJ1-2	TRBV27	TRBD1
TGTGCCAGCAGTCCACAAGACCCCTACGAGCAGTACTTC	CASSPQDPYEQYF	.	TRBJ2-7	TRBV6-5	.
TGTGCCAGCAGCCAAGAGGACACTAGCGGTTCACCCCTCCACTTT	CASSQEDTSGSPLHF	.	TRBJ1-6	TRBV4-2	.
TGCGCCAGCAGCCCAACGGCGTCCGATACGCAGTATTTT	CASSPTASDTQYF	.	TRBJ2-3	TRBV5-1	.
TGTGCCAGCAGTTACGGGGGAAAAGATGGCTACACCTTC	CASSYGGKDGYTF	.	TRBJ1-2	TRBV6-2/TRBV6-3	.
TGCGCCAGCAGCTTGGGACAGGGGGCGCGGGCTAACACTGAAGCTTTCTTT	CASSLGQGARANTEAFF	few	TRBJ1-1	TRBV5-1	TRBD1
TGTGCCACCAGCAGAGGAACAGCCACTTATGGCTACACCTTC	CATSRGTATYGYTF	.	TRBJ1-2	TRBV15	.
TGTGCCAGCAGTTTCGGAGGGGAGTCCTACGAGCAGTACTTC	CASSFGGESYEQYF	.	TRBJ2-7	TRBV27	.
TGCAGTGCCCACAACGGGTTCGACTATGGCTACACCTTC	CSAHNGFDYGYTF	.	TRBJ1-2	TRBV20-1	.
TGCAGTGCCGAGACTAGCGGGGGCCTAGGCGAGCAGTACTTC	CSAETSGGLGEQYF	many	TRBJ2-7	TRBV20-1	TRBD2
TGTGCCAGCAGTCCCGCCCTAGCGGGGGGCACTAGCACAGATACGCAGTATTTT	CASSPALAGGTSTDTQYF	few	TRBJ2-3	TRBV6-1	TRBD2
TGTGCCAGCAGCCAAGATGTTGGCCTACCCGAAAGTACCGGGGAGCTGTTTTTT	CASSQDVGLPESTGELFF	.	TRBJ2-2	TRBV4-2	.
TGTGCCATCAGCTATGACAGGGGCTATGGCTACACCTTC	CAISYDRGYGYTF	.	TRBJ1-2	TRBV10-3	TRBD1
TGCGCCAGCAGTGGACAACAGGGATATGGCTACACCTTC	CASSGQQGYGYTF	.	TRBJ1-2	TRBV10-1	.
TGTGCCAGCAGCTGGCCAGGGGAGACCGGGGAGCTGTTTTTT	CASSWPGETGELFF	.	TRBJ2-2	TRBV7-9	.
TGCAGTGCTCCACTAATCAGCGTCGATGAGCAGTTCTTC	CSAPLISVDEQFF	few	TRBJ2-1	TRBV20-1	.
TGCGCCAGCAGCGCACCTCCGGGACTCCAAGAGACCCAGTACTTC	CASSAPPGLQETQYF	.	TRBJ2-5	TRBV5-1	.
TGCAGTGCTTTTTCGGGCCTCTTCACAGATACGCAGTATTTT	CSAFSGLFTDTQYF	few	TRBJ2-3	TRBV20-1	.
TGCAGCGTTGGAGCGGGAGGGTCCGCCTACGAGCAGTACTTC	CSVGAGGSAYEQYF	.	TRBJ2-7	TRBV29-1	TRBD2
TGTGCCAGCAGCTTAGATCAGGCCCGACCCAATGAGCAGTTCTTC	CASSLDQARPNEQFF	.	TRBJ2-1	TRBV11-3	.
TGTGCCACCAGCAGAGATCTTGCAGATACGCAGTATTTT	CATSRDLADTQYF	few	TRBJ2-3	TRBV15	.
TGTGCCAGCAGTTTACCAGTCTTTGGCGACTCTGGGGCCAACGTCCTGACTTTC	CASSLPVFGDSGANVLTF	.	TRBJ2-6	TRBV27	.
TGTGCCAGCAGCTGGCGCGGGGCCAAAAACATTCAGTACTTC	CASSWRGAKNIQYF	.	TRBJ2-4	TRBV21-1	.
TGTGCCAGCAGTCGACAACCCCGCCAGGGAATTTATCGGGAGACCCAGTACTTC	CASSRQPRQGIYRETQYF	.	TRBJ2-5	TRBV27	.